These T cell receptor beta chains were read from a single sample in a study of blood T cell repertoires in COVID-19. TCRdb keeps only in-frame clones here, not all; method: immunoSEQ multiplex PCR. This sample has about 74,000 clones, with about 88% found just once. The sample comprised peripheral blood. The receptors come from an older man with active or convalescent COVID-19. Both conserved end residues are part of each CDR3. Fields, in order: D gene, clone size, V gene, J gene, CDR3 DNA, CDR3 protein. The D gene is left open where the match is weak. Rows may omit the clone size; those that give it use once, few, many or a size class.

>TRBD1|once|TRBV7-3|TRBJ1-6
TGTGCCAGCAGCCTCGGGACAGAGAATTCACCCCTCCACTTT
CASSLGTENSPLHF
>TRBD2|once|TRBV4-2|TRBJ2-3
TGTGCCAGCAGCCTACGGGGGGAAGCAGATACGCAGTATTTT
CASSLRGEADTQYF
>.|.|TRBV28|TRBJ2-2
TGTGCCAGCATCTTCGGGAACACCGGGGAGCTGTTTTTT
CASIFGNTGELFF
>.|.|TRBV15|TRBJ1-5
TGTGCCACCAGCAGAGGGAACAGGGACGGTCAGCCCCAGCATTTT
CATSRGNRDGQPQHF
>TRBD1|.|TRBV7-2|TRBJ1-3
TGTGCCAGCAGCTACGCCTCGACAGGGCGGATTGGAAACACCATATATTTT
CASSYASTGRIGNTIYF
>.|.|TRBV19|TRBJ1-6
TGTGCCAGTAGGCGGGGCCGGGGTTCACCCCTCCACTTT
CASRRGRGSPLHF
>TRBD2|.|TRBV29-1|TRBJ2-7
TGCAGCGTTGAGGGCGGGGGATCCTACGAGCAGTACTTC
CSVEGGGSYEQYF
>.|.|TRBV11-2|TRBJ2-7
TGTGCCAGCAGCTCCAGGGGTGACGAGCAGTACTTC
CASSSRGDEQYF
>TRBD1|.|TRBV29-1|TRBJ1-2
TGCAGCGTTGAAGATGAGGGACAGGCTTCGTGGGGCTACACCTTC
CSVEDEGQASWGYTF
>.|.|TRBV10-2|TRBJ2-1
TGCGCCAGCAGTGAGTCGGGAATAGGGGGAGCCTACAATGAGCAGTTCTTC
CASSESGIGGAYNEQFF
>.|.|TRBV12-5|TRBJ2-7
TGTGCTAGTGGTTTGGGGTCCGCCGCGAGGGACGAGCAGTACTTC
CASGLGSAARDEQYF
>TRBD1|.|TRBV3-1/TRBV3-2|TRBJ2-7
TGTGCCAGCAGCTACGGGACAGGGCCAGGGTACGAGCAGTACTTC
CASSYGTGPGYEQYF
>.|.|TRBV7-9|TRBJ1-3
TGTGCCAGCAGCTCGACAGTAACTGGAAACACCATATATTTT
CASSSTVTGNTIYF
>TRBD1|.|TRBV2|TRBJ1-5
TGTGCCAGCAGTTCGGACAGGGGCAATCAGCCCCAGCATTTT
CASSSDRGNQPQHF
>.|once|TRBV5-1|TRBJ2-1
TGCGCCAGCAGCTTGGGTTTGAGGAATGAGCAGTTCTTC
CASSLGLRNEQFF
>.|.|TRBV10-2|TRBJ1-1
TGCGCCAGCAGTGAGGGCAGGGGGAACACTGAAGCTTTCTTT
CASSEGRGNTEAFF
>TRBD2|.|TRBV11-3|TRBJ2-1
TGTGCCAGCAGCTTAGCTAGCGGGGGGTGGAATGAGCAGTTCTTC
CASSLASGGWNEQFF
>.|.|TRBV10-1|TRBJ2-2
TGCGCCAGCAGTAAACCCTATGGGGGGGGCTTGAACACCGGGGAGCTGTTTTTT
CASSKPYGGGLNTGELFF
>TRBD1|.|TRBV5-3|TRBJ2-5
TGTGCCAGAAGCTCAGGACAGGTCCAACAAGAGACCCAGTACTTC
CARSSGQVQQETQYF
>.|once|TRBV6-6|TRBJ2-5
TGTGCCAGCAGGCTTGGGGGGTACCAAGAGACCCAGTACTTC
CASRLGGYQETQYF
>.|once|TRBV6-4|TRBJ1-1
TGTGCCAGCAGTGTTGAGGCGAACACTGAAGCTTTCTTT
CASSVEANTEAFF
>.|.|TRBV18|TRBJ2-2
TGTGCCAGCTTTAGCGTCGCGAACACCGGGGAGCTGTTTTTT
CASFSVANTGELFF
>TRBD1|.|TRBV10-3|TRBJ1-1
TGTGCCATCACCATGACAGGGCCCGCTGACACTGAAGCTTTCTTT
CAITMTGPADTEAFF